One and the same sample provided the 10 T cell receptor beta chains below, sequenced in a study of immune characteristics of hereditary and idiopathic chronic pancreatitis. The method was immunoSEQ multiplex PCR; TCRdb's version includes in-frame clones alone and lacks a portion of them. This sample has about 14,000 clones; around 79% occur once, and the top ten carry 12% to 15%. Patients having total pancreatectomy with islet autotransplantation provided the chronic pancreatitis pancreas tissue. The sequenced material came from pancreas tissue with hereditary chronic pancreatitis. These receptor sequences come from a human donor with chronic pancreatitis.

CDR3 nucleotides: TGTGCCAGCTCACCATCGTACAGGGCTGCTAGCACAGATACGCAGTATTTT. Its translation: CASSPSYRAASTDTQYF. The chain carries TRBV18 and TRBJ2-3; TRBD1 might be the D (6 bases). V lost 2 bases to trimming and J lost 0 bases, with 15 bases between them. The CDR3 length is 17 residues. CDR1 is KGHSH, CDR2 LQKENI, per germline. The variable domain in full, completed from reference TRBV18 and TRBJ2-3, reads NAGVMQNPRHLVRRRGQEARLRCSPMKGHSHVYWYRQLPEEGLKFMVYLQKENIIDESGMPKERFSAEFPKEGPSILRIQQVVRGDSAAYFCASSPSYRAASTDTQYFGPGTRLTVL.

Within the sample, this clone is medium-sized. The chain has TRBV5-5 and TRBJ2-7; 10 bases are a match to TRBD2. The V gene's germline CDR1 is SGHKS and CDR2 YYEKEE (reference sequence). This CDR3 region has 15 residues. V was clipped by 1 base and J by 2 bases; unmatched bases: 3. The CDR3 spells CASSLSTSGTYEQYF. Written as DNA, the CDR3 is TGTGCCAGCAGCTTGTCCACTAGCGGGACCTACGAGCAGTACTTC.

This chain connects TRBV24-1 to TRBJ2-2, with 7 bases lining up with TRBD2. From germline, CDR1 is KGHDR and CDR2 SFDVKD. CDR3 length: 15 residues. After removal of 4 bases from V and 1 base from J, the junction contained 2 bases not matched to a gene. DNA for the CDR3: TGTGCCACCAGTGAAGCGGGAATGAACACCGGGGAGCTGTTTTTT. Its protein is CATSEAGMNTGELFF.

This chain uses TRBV2 with TRBJ2-1; D may be TRBD2 (6 bases). Germline values: CDR1 SNHLY, CDR2 FYNNEI. There are 14 residues in the CDR3. V lost 10 bases and J lost 0, with 13 bases in between. This chain's CDR3 is CATHSGSSYNEQFF. In DNA form, the CDR3 reads TGTGCCACTCATAGCGGAAGCTCCTACAATGAGCAGTTCTTC.

This chain uses TRBV6-7 with TRBJ1-6; D perhaps matches TRBD1 (5 bases). TRBV6-7 is treated as an ORF (open reading frame) with a function not yet certain. Trimming shortened V by 2 bases and J by 9 bases, and 11 bases separated the two germline ends. This CDR3 is 14 amino acids long. The CDR3 DNA is TGTGCCAGCAGTTACGGGCAGGGTGGTTCACCCCTCCACTTT. This encodes CASSYGQGGSPLHF.

V and J are TRBV11-3 and TRBJ2-5, with 10 bases that match TRBD1. The germline CDR1 and CDR2 sequences are SGHNT and YENEEA. CDR3 length: 16 amino acids. Losses at the gene ends were 5 bases for V and 7 bases for J; bases not matched to a gene: 13. The chain's CDR3 is CASSLGGQGKEATQYF. In DNA form, the CDR3 reads TGTGCCAGCAGCCTCGGGGGACAGGGGAAAGAGGCGACCCAGTACTTC. Full variable domain (outside the CDR3, taken from reference TRBV11-3 and TRBJ2-5): EAGVVQSPRYKIIEKKQPVAFWCNPISGHNTLYWYLQNLGQGPELLIRYENEEAVDDSQLPKDRFSAERLKGVDSTLKIQPAELGDSAVYLCASSLGGQGKEATQYFGPGTRLLVL.

This chain uses TRBV19 with TRBJ1-5; the D gene is possibly TRBD1 (5 bases). V lost 4 bases and J 4 bases, leaving 23 bases between the germline ends. The CDR3 length is 18 residues. Germline-derived CDR1 and CDR2 are LNHDA and SQIVND (reference sequence). The CDR3 DNA reads as TGTGCCAGTAGTAAAGGGGCCGCGCGTCCCCTCTTGAATCAGCCCCAGCATTTT. The encoded protein is CASSKGAARPLLNQPQHF. Combining the CDR3 with reference TRBV19 and TRBJ1-5 gives the whole variable domain DGGITQSPKYLFRKEGQNVTLSCEQNLNHDAMYWYRQDPGQGLRLIYYSQIVNDFQKGDIAEGYSVSREKKESFPLTVTSAQKNPTAFYLCASSKGAARPLLNQPQHFGDGTRLSIL.

This clone came up a few times. The V gene is TRBV6-1, the J gene TRBJ1-5, with TRBD1 as a possible D gene (6 bases). The CDR3 has 17 residues. Germline lookup yields CDR1 MNHNS and CDR2 SASEGT. The V end was cut by 2 bases, the J end by 0 bases, with 14 bases between. CDR3 in amino acids: CASSESGRGISNQPQHF. In DNA form, the CDR3 reads TGTGCCAGCAGTGAATCGGGAAGGGGGATTAGCAATCAGCCCCAGCATTTT.

The chain links TRBV7-9 to TRBJ2-5; unclear D gene. CDR1 is SEHNR, CDR2 FQNEAQ, per germline (reference sequence). CDR3 size: 11 residues. V lost 5 bases and J lost 3, with 4 bases in between. The CDR3 loop is CASSQEETQYF. The CDR3 nucleotides read TGTGCCAGCAGCCAAGAAGAGACCCAGTACTTC.

This clone was counted between two and nine times. The chain has TRBV6-6 and TRBJ2-7, with a possible D match to TRBD2 (5 bases). The V end lost 2 bases, the J end lost 0 bases, and 14 bases lay between the germline ends. This CDR3 has 16 residues. Germline V gene lookup returns CDR1 MNHNY and CDR2 SVGAGI (reference sequence). In DNA, the CDR3 is TGTGCCAGCAGTTACGGAAAGGAGAGGGACTCCTACGAGCAGTACTTC. Protein: CASSYGKERDSYEQYF.